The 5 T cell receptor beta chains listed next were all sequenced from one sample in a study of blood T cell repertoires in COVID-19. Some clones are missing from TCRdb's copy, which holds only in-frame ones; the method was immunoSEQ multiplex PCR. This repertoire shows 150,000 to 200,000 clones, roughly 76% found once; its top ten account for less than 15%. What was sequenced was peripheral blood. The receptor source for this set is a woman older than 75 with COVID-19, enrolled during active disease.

CDR3 amino acids: CASSITVDTYEQYF. The CDR3 nucleotides are TGTGCCAGTAGTATTACTGTTGACACCTACGAGCAGTACTTC. The chain has TRBV19 and TRBJ2-7; no reliable D call. V lost 3 bases, J lost 2 bases, and 11 bases lay in between. The CDR3 loop spans 14 amino acids. Germline lookup yields CDR1 LNHDA and CDR2 SQIVND (reference sequence).

The CDR3 bases are TGTGCCAGCAGTTTTCCTAACGTTGGAAACACCATATATTTT. Translation: CASSFPNVGNTIYF. The chain has TRBV2 and TRBJ1-3, with D uncertain. Germline CDR1 and CDR2: SNHLY and FYNNEI. The CDR3 covers 14 residues. Trimming shortened V by 5 bases and J by 3 bases, and 11 bases separated the two germline ends.

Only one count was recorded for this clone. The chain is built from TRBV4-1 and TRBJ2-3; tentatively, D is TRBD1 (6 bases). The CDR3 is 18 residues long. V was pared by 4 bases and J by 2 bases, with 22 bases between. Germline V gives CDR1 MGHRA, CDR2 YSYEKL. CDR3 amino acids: CASSRRGWDIDSTDTQYF. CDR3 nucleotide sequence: TGCGCCAGCAGCCGCCGCGGGTGGGACATAGACTCCACAGATACGCAGTATTTT.

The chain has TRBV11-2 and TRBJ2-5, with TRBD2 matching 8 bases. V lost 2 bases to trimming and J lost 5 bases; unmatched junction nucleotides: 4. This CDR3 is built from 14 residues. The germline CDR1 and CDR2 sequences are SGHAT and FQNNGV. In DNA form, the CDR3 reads TGTGCCAGCAGCTTAACAACGGGAGGGGAGACCCAGTACTTC. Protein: CASSLTTGGETQYF.

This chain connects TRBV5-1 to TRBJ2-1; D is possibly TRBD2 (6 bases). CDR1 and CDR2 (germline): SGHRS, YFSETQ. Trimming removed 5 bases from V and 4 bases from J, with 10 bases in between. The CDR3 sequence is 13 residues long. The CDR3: CASSTGVYNEQFF. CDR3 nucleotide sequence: TGCGCCAGCAGTACGGGGGTTTACAATGAGCAGTTCTTC.